The 12 T cell receptor beta chains reported below all come from one sample, sequenced in a study of shared clonotypes between healthy human individuals. The repertoire was sequenced with immunoSEQ multiplex PCR; TCRdb's copy has only in-frame clones and lacks some. The sample lists more than 1.2 million clones, 97% to 99% occurring once. The sequencing sample was made of naive CD4+ T cells sorted from blood. Specified subset: CD45RA+ positively selected. Receptors were obtained from a man aged 30-40 years in good health.

The genes are TRBV6-1 and TRBJ2-3, with TRBD1 matching over 8 bases. CDR3 size: 14 residues. V shed 10 bases, J shed 3 bases, and the junction held 9 bases outside the gene matches. Germline values: CDR1 MNHNS, CDR2 SASEGT. The CDR3 here is CAIYPRTGTDTQYF. CDR3 DNA sequence: TGTGCCATCTACCCCAGGACAGGGACAGATACGCAGTATTTT.

The chain is built from TRBV11-3 and TRBJ1-5, with TRBD1 as a possible D gene (6 bases). The CDR3 is 14 residues long. Germline CDR1 is SGHNT and CDR2 is YENEEA. Trimming left V 5 bases short and J 4 bases short, with 12 bases between. The chain's CDR3 is CASSPGVQNQPQHF. CDR3 DNA sequence: TGTGCCAGCAGCCCAGGGGTGCAAAATCAGCCCCAGCATTTT.

CDR3 bases: TGTGCCAGCAGTGTCGCGTTACATCTCGAGCAGTACTTC. Translation gives CASSVALHLEQYF. V and J are TRBV2 and TRBJ2-7, with D unresolved. Germline CDR1 and CDR2: SNHLY and FYNNEI. This CDR3 has 13 amino acids. V lost 4 bases and J lost 6, with 13 bases in between.

This clone was recorded once. The CDR3 DNA sequence: TGTGCCAGCAGCCTAATGGACAGGGATTACAATGAGCAGTTCTTC. Its translation is CASSLMDRDYNEQFF. The chain is built from TRBV9 and TRBJ2-1, with 8 bases lining up with TRBD1. Germline trimming cut 4 bases from V and 4 bases from J; bases unmatched to any gene: 7. Germline V lookup: CDR1 SGDLS, CDR2 YYNGEE. The CDR3 runs to 15 residues.

This rearrangement joins TRBV14 to TRBJ2-7; the D gene is possibly TRBD2 (5 bases). Trimming shortened V by 0 bases and J by 2 bases, and 14 bases separated the two germline ends. The germline V gene encodes CDR1 SGHDN and CDR2 FVKESK. The CDR3 has 16 amino acids. In nucleotides, the CDR3 is TGTGCCAGCAGCCAAGAAACGAGCGGTACGACCTACGAGCAGTACTTC. As protein: CASSQETSGTTYEQYF.

The chain joins TRBV19 to TRBJ2-6; weak D call: TRBD1 (5 bases). Trimming took 5 bases from V and 0 from J, leaving 5 bases between them. The CDR3 has 14 amino acids. Germline CDR1 and CDR2: LNHDA and SQIVND (reference sequence). The chain's CDR3 is CASSDSSGANVLTF. DNA for the CDR3: TGTGCCAGTAGTGACAGCTCTGGGGCCAACGTCCTGACTTTC.

The chain carries TRBV27 and TRBJ2-7, with 13 bases lining up with TRBD2. The CDR3 consists of 15 residues. Germline loops: CDR1 MNHEY, CDR2 SMNVEV (reference sequence). J gave up 4 bases and V 4 bases, and 4 bases lay outside the gene matches. This CDR3 is CASSSRLAGGYEQYF. The CDR3 region has the DNA TGTGCCAGCAGTTCTCGACTAGCGGGAGGTTACGAGCAGTACTTC.

The gene calls are TRBV9 and TRBJ2-1, with D tentatively TRBD1 (5 bases). CDR3 length: 16 residues. With 0 bases removed from V and 4 bases from J, the gap between germline ends came to 14 bases. Germline CDR1 SGDLS, CDR2 YYNGEE. CDR3 region: CASSVGGHNLYNEQFF. DNA of the CDR3: TGTGCCAGCAGCGTAGGGGGCCACAACTTATACAATGAGCAGTTCTTC.

The chain carries TRBV7-2 and TRBJ1-2; D is ambiguous. Germline loops: CDR1 SGHTA, CDR2 FQGNSA. This CDR3 contains 14 residues. V was pared by 4 bases and J by 4 bases, with 13 bases between. The CDR3 DNA reads as TGTGCCAGCAGCTCCGGGAGGACTCTCTATGGCTACACCTTC. The encoded protein is CASSSGRTLYGYTF.

This rearrangement joins TRBV10-3 to TRBJ1-5, with 7 bases fitting TRBD1. Germline CDR1 reads ENHRY; CDR2 reads SYGVKD. The CDR3 length is 16 residues. V gave up 6 bases and J gave up 2 bases; unmatched junction bases: 10. The CDR3: CAISLGNTGGNQPQHF. Here the CDR3 DNA reads TGTGCCATCAGCCTAGGAAACACAGGGGGCAATCAGCCCCAGCATTTT.

V is TRBV19 and J is TRBJ2-3; TRBD2 aligns across 13 bases. V shed 6 bases and J 13 bases; nucleotides not matched to a gene: 13. From germline, CDR1 is LNHDA and CDR2 SQIVND (reference sequence). The length of the CDR3 is 15 residues. In DNA form, the CDR3 reads TGTGCCAGTAGCCCGACCGGACTAGCGGGAGCTCGGGAGTATTTT. Protein: CASSPTGLAGAREYF.

Points on this clone: The junction and the germline gene differ at one end; a read error may be behind it. The V gene is TRBV18, the J gene TRBJ2-5; 9 bases are shared with TRBD1. CDR1 KGHSH and CDR2 LQKENI come from the germline V gene. The CDR3 has 14 amino acids. The CDR3 loop reads CANSPGQGGQTQYF. CDR3 bases: TGTGCCAACTCACCGGGACAGGGAGGACAGACCCAGTACTTC.